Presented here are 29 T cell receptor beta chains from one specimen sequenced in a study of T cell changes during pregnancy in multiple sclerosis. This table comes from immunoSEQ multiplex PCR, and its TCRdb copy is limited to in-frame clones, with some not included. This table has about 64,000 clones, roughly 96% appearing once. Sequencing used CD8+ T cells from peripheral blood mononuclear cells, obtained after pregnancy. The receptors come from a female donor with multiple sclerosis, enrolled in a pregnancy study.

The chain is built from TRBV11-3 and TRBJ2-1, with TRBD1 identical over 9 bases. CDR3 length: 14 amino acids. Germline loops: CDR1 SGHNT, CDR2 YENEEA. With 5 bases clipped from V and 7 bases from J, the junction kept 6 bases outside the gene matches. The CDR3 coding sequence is TGTGCCAGCAGCGGATGGGACAGGGATAATGAGCAGTTCTTC. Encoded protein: CASSGWDRDNEQFF.

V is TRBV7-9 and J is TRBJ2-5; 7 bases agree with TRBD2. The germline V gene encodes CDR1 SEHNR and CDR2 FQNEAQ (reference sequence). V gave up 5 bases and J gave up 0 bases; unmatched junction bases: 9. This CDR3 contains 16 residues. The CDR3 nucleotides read TGTGCCAGCAGCCCCAGGACTAGTATATACCAAGAGACCCAGTACTTC. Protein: CASSPRTSIYQETQYF.

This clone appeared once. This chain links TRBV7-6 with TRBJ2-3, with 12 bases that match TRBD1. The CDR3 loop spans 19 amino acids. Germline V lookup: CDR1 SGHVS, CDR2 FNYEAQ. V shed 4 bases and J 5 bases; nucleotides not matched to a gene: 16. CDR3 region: CASSSPRGPGQGAGDTQYF. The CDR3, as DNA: TGTGCCAGCAGCTCACCAAGGGGACCGGGACAGGGGGCTGGAGATACGCAGTATTTT.

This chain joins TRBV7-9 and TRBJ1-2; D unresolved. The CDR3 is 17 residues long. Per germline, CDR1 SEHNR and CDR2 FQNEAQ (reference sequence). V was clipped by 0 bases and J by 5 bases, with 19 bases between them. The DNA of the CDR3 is TGTGCCAGCAGCTTAGCGCATGGGATCGGGGAGAGGTATGGCTACACCTTC. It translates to CASSLAHGIGERYGYTF.

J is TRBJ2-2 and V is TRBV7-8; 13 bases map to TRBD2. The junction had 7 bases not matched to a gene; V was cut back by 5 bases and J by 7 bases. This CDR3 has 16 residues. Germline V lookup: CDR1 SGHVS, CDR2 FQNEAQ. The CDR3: CASSPGLAGAGGELFF. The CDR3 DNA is TGTGCCAGCAGCCCCGGACTAGCGGGAGCTGGCGGGGAGCTGTTTTTT.

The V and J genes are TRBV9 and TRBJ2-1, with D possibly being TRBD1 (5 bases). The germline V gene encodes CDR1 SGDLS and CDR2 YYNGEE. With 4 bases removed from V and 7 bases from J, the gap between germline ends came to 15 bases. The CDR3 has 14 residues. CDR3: CASSPLRGPNEQFF. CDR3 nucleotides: TGTGCCAGCAGCCCCCTAAGGGGCCCGAATGAGCAGTTCTTC.

This CDR3 reads CASSDLGQRMNTEAFF. The CDR3 DNA sequence: TGTGCCAGCAGCGACCTGGGACAGCGAATGAACACTGAAGCTTTCTTT. This sequence joins TRBV9 and TRBJ1-1; 7 bases map to TRBD1. CDR1 SGDLS and CDR2 YYNGEE come from the germline V gene. J was trimmed by 0 bases and V by 3 bases; bases with no gene match: 8. The CDR3 sequence is 16 residues long.

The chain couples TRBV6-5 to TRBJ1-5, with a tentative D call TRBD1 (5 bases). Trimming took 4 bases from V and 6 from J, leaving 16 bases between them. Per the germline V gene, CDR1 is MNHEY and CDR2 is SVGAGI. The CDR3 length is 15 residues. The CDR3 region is CASSSGQGGGQPQHF. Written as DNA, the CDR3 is TGTGCCAGCAGTTCAGGGCAGGGCGGGGGTCAGCCCCAGCATTTT.

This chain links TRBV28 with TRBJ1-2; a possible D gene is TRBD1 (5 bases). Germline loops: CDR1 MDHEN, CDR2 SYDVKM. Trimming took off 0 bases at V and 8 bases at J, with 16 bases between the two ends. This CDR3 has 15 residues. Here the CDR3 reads CASSLWQGGSQGYTF. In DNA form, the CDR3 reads TGTGCCAGCAGTTTATGGCAGGGAGGTTCACAGGGCTACACCTTC.

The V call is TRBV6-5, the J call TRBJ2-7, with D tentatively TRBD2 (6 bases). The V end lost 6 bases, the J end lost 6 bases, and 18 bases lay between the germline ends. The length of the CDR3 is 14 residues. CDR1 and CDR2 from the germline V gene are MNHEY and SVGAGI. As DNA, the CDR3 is TGTGCCAGCAGAGCGGGTGGCGGGTTCGGCGAGCAGTACTTC. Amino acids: CASRAGGGFGEQYF.

The chain's CDR3 is CSVSTGTGVREQYF. The CDR3 nucleotides are TGCAGCGTTTCTACCGGGACAGGGGTGCGAGAGCAGTACTTC. This rearrangement joins TRBV29-1 to TRBJ2-7, with 10 bases identical to TRBD1. CDR1 SQVTM and CDR2 ANQGSEA come from the germline V gene. Unmatched junction bases numbered 11, after V lost 5 bases and J lost 7 bases. CDR3 size: 14 residues.

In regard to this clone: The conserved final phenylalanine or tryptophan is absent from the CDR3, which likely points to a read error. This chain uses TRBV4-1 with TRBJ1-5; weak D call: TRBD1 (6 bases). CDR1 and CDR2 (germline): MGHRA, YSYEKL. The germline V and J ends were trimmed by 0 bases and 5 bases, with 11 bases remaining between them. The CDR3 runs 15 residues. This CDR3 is CASSQEQGGDQPQHL. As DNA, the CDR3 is TGCGCCAGCAGCCAAGAACAGGGTGGGGATCAGCCCCAGCATCTT.

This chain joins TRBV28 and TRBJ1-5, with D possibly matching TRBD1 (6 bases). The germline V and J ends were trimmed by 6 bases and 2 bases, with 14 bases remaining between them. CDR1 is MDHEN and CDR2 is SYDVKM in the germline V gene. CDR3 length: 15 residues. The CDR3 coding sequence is TGTGCCAGCAGGCTACAACAGGGCGGCAATCAGCCCCAGCATTTT. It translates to CASRLQQGGNQPQHF.

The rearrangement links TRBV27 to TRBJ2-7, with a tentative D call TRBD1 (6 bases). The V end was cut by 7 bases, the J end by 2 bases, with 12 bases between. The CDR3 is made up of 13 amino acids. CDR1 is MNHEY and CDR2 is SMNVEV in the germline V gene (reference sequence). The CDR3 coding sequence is TGTGCCAGCACAGGGGATTATACCTACGAGCAGTACTTC. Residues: CASTGDYTYEQYF.

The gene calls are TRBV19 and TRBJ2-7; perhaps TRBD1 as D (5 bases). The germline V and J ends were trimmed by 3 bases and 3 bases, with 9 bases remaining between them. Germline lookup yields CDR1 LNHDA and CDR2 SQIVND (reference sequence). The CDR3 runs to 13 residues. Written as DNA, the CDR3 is TGTGCCAGTAGTATCTTTCAGGGCTACGAGCAGTACTTC. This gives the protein CASSIFQGYEQYF. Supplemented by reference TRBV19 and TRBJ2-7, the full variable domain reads DGGITQSPKYLFRKEGQNVTLSCEQNLNHDAMYWYRQDPGQGLRLIYYSQIVNDFQKGDIAEGYSVSREKKESFPLTVTSAQKNPTAFYLCASSIFQGYEQYFGPGTRLTVT.

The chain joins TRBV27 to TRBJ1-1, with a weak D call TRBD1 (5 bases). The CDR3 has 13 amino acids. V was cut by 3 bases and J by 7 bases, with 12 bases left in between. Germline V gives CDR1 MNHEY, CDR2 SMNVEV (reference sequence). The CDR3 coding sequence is TGTGCCAGCAGTTTTTGGGGGGGTGGTGAAGCTTTCTTT. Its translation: CASSFWGGGEAFF.

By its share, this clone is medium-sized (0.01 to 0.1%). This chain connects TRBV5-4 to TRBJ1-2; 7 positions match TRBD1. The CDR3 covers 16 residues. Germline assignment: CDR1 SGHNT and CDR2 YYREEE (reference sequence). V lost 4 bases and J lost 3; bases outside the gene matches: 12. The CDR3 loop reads CASSPATGQAYYGYTF. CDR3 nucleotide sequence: TGTGCCAGCAGCCCAGCAACCGGACAGGCCTACTATGGCTACACCTTC.

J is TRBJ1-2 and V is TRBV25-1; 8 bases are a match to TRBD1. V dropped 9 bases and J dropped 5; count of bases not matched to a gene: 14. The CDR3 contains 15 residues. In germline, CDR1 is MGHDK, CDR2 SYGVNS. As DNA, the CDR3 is TGTGCCAGTGCTATCAAATCAGGGGGCCGATATGGCTACACCTTC. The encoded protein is CASAIKSGGRYGYTF.

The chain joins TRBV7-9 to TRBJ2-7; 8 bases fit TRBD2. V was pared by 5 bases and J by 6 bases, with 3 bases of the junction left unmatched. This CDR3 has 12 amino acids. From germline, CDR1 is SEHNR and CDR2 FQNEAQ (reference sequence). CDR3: CASSPGGVEQYF. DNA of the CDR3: TGTGCCAGCAGCCCCGGGGGGGTCGAGCAGTACTTC. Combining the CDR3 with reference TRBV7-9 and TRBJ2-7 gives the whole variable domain DTGVSQNPRHKITKRGQNVTFRCDPISEHNRLYWYRQTLGQGPEFLTYFQNEAQLEKSRLLSDRFSAERPKGSFSTLEIQRTEQGDSAMYLCASSPGGVEQYFGPGTRLTVT.

The CDR3 nucleotides read TGTGCCAGCAGCTTAGCTCCTCCGGACGAGCAGTACTTC. Amino acids: CASSLAPPDEQYF. This rearrangement joins TRBV7-2 to TRBJ2-7; D is unresolved. V shed 0 bases and J shed 5 bases, with 8 bases lying between them. The CDR3 runs 13 residues. Germline V CDR1 and CDR2: SGHTA, FQGNSA.

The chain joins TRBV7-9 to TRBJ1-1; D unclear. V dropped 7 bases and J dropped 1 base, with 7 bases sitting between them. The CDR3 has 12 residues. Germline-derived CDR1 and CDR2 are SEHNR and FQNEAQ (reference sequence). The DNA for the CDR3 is TGTGCCAGCAAAGCAGGGAACACTGAAGCTTTCTTT. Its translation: CASKAGNTEAFF.

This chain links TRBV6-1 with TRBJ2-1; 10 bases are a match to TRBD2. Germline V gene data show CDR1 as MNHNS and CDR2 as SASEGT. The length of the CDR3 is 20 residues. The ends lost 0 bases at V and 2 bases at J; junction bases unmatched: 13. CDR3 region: CASSEAPLAGSGRTYNEQFF. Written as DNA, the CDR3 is TGTGCCAGCAGTGAAGCGCCCCTGGCAGGTAGCGGGAGGACCTACAATGAGCAGTTCTTC.

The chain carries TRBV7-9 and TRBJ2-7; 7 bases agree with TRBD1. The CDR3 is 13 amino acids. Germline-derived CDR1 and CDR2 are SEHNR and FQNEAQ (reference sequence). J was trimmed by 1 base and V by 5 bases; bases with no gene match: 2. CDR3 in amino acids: CASSTGVSYEQYF. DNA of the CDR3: TGTGCCAGCAGCACAGGGGTGTCCTACGAGCAGTACTTC.

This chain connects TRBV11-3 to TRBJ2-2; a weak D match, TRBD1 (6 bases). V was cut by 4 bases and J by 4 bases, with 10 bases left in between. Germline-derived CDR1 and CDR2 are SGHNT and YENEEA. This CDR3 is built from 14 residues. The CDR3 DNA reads TGTGCCAGCAGCTCACAGGGTCCCACCGGGGAGCTGTTTTTT. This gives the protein CASSSQGPTGELFF.

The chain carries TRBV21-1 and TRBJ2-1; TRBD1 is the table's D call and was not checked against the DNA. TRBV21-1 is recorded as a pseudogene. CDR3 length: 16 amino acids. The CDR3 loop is CASSKVRDRGVNEQFF. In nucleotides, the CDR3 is TGTGCCAGCAGCAAAGTGAGGGACAGGGGTGTAAATGAGCAGTTCTTC.

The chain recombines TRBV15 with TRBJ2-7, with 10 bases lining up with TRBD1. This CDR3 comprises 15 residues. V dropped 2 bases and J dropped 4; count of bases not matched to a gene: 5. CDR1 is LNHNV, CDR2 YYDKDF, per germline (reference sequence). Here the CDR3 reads CATSRSRTGGYEQYF. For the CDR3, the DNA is TGTGCCACCAGCAGATCCCGGACAGGGGGTTACGAGCAGTACTTC.

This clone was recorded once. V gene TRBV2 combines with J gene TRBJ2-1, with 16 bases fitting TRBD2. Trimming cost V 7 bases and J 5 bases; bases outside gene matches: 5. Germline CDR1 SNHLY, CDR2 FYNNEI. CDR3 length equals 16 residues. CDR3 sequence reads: CASTGTSGRADNEQFF. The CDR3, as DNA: TGTGCCAGCACCGGGACTAGCGGGAGGGCTGACAATGAGCAGTTCTTC.

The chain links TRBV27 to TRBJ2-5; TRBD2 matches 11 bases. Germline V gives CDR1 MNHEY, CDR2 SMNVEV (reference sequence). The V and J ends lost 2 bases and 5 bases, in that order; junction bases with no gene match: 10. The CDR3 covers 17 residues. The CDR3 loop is CASSLVGGLAGGETQYF. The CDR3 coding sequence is TGTGCCAGCAGTTTAGTGGGTGGACTAGCGGGCGGGGAGACCCAGTACTTC.

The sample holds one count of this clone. In nucleotides, the CDR3 is TGTGCCAGCCTACCTGAGGCAGGGCGGTACTCCTACGAGCAGTACTTC. This translates into CASLPEAGRYSYEQYF. The chain uses TRBV14 and TRBJ2-7; tentatively, D is TRBD1 (5 bases). Per germline, CDR1 SGHDN and CDR2 FVKESK. This CDR3 contains 16 residues. Trimming removed 8 bases at V and 0 bases at J, with 20 bases between.